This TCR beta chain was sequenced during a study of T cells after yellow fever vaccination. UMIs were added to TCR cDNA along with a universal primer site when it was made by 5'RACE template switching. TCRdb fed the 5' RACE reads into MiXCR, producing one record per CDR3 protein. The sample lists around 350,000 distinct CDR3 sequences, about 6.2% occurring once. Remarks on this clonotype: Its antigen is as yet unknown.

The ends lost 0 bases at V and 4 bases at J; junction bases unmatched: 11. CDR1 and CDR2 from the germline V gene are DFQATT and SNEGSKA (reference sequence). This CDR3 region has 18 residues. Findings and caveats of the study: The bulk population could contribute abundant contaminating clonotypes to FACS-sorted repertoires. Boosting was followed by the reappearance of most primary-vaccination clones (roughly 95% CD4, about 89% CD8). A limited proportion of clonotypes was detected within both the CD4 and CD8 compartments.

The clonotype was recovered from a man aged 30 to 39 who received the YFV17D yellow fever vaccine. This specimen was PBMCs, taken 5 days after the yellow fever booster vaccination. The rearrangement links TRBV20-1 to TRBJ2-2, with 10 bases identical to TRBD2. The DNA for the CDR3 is TGCAGTGCTAGAGATCCCCTCTCTAGCGGGAGTGTCACCGGGGAGCTGTTTTTT. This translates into CSARDPLSSGSVTGELFF.